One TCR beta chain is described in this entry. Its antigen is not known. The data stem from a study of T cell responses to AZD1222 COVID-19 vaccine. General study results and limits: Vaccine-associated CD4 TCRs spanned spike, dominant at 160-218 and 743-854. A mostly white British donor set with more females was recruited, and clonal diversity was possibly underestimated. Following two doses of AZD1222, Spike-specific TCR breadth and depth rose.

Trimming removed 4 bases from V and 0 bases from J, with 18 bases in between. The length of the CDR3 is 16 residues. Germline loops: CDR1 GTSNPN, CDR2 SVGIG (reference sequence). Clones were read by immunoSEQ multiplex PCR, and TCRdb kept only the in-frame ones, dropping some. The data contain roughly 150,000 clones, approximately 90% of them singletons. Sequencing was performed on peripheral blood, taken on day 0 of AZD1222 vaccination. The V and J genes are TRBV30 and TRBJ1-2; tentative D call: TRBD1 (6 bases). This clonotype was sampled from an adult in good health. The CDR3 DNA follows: TGTGCCTGGAACCGCCGCCGCAGGGGATCTAACTATGGCTACACCTTC. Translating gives CAWNRRRRGSNYGYTF.